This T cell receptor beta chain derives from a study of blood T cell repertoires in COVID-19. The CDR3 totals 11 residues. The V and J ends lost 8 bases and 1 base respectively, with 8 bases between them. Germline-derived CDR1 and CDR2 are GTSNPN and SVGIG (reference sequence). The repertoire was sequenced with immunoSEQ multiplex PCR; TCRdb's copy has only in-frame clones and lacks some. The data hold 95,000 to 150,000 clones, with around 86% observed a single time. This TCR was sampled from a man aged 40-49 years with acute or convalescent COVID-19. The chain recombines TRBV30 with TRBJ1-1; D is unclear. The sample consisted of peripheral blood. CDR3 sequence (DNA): TGTGCCATCGGGAGGAACACTGAAGCTTTCTTT. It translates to CAIGRNTEAFF.